This T cell receptor beta chain is drawn from a study of cytomegalovirus exposure and HLA in healthy donors. Study-wide points: The authors listed 150 to 200 TCR beta chains as cytomegalovirus-associated. As a later analysis showed, a missense DCLRE1C variant was linked to trimming of TCR beta V- and J-genes. TCR beta V segments were, for the most part, productive about 90% or about 30% of the time in an earlier analysis.

Donors sampled were nominally healthy, though unrecorded immune exposures were likely. Comments on this clone: Its antigen is unidentified.

Trimming left V 4 bases short and J 5 bases short, with 11 bases between. This CDR3 has 13 amino acids. CDR1 is MNHEY, CDR2 SVGAGI, per germline. Researchers ran the PCR with 60 Vbeta and 13 Jbeta primers. The repertoire was sequenced with immunoSEQ multiplex PCR; TCRdb's copy has only in-frame clones and lacks some. The data contain around 200,000 clones, over 70% of them seen just once; the ten biggest clones take up about 1.5%. The sample consisted of PBMCs. The clonotype originates from a woman under 30 in good health and CMV-seronegative. V and J are TRBV6-5 and TRBJ1-1; D not resolved. The DNA of the CDR3 is TGTGCCAGCAGTTCGGAGATTTCAACTGAAGCTTTCTTT. Translated: CASSSEISTEAFF.